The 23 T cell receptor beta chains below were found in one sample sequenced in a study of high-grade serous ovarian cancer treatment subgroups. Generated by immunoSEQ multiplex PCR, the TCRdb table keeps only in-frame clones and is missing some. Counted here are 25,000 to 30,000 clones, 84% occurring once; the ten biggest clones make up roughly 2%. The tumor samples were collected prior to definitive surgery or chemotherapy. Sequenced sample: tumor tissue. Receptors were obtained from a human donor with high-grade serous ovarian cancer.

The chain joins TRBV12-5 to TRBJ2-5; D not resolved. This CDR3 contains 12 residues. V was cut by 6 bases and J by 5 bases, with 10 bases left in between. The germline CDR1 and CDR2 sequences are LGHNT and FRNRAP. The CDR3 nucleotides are TGTGCTAGTGGCCCGGGCAGGGAGACCCAGTACTTC. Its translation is CASGPGRETQYF.

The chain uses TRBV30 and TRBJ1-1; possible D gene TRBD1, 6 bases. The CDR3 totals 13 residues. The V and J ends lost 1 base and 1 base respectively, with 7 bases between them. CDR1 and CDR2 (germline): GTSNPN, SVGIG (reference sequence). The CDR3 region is CAWSGGQNTEAFF. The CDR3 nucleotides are TGTGCCTGGAGTGGGGGGCAGAACACTGAAGCTTTCTTT.

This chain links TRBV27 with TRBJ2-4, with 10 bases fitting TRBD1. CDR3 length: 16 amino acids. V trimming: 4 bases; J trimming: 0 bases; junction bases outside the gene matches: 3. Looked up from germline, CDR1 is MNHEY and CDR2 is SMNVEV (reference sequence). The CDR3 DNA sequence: TGTGCCAGCAGTTGGACAGGGGGGGGAGCCAAAAACATTCAGTACTTC. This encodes CASSWTGGGAKNIQYF.

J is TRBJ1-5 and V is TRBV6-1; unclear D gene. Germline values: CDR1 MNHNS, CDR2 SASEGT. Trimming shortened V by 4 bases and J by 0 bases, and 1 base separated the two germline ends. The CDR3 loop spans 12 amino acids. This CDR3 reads CASSVSNQPQHF. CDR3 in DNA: TGTGCCAGCAGTGTTAGCAATCAGCCCCAGCATTTT.

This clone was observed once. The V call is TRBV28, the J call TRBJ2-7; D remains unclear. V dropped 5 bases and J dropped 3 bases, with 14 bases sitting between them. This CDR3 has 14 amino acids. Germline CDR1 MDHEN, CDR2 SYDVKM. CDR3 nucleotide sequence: TGTGCCAGCAGTCCCCCCTCTCACTACTACGAGCAGTACTTC. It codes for CASSPPSHYYEQYF.

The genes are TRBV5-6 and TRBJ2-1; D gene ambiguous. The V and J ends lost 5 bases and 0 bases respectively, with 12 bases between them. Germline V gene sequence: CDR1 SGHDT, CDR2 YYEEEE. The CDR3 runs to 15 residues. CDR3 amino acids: CASRAGLLSYNEQFF. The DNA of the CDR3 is TGTGCCAGCAGGGCCGGCCTCCTCTCCTACAATGAGCAGTTCTTC.

CDR3 coding DNA: TGTGCCTGGAACGGGGACAGGGACTATAATTCACCCCTCCACTTT. Its translation: CAWNGDRDYNSPLHF. The gene calls are TRBV30 and TRBJ1-6, with TRBD1 identical over 9 bases. Germline V CDR1 and CDR2: GTSNPN, SVGIG (reference sequence). The CDR3 extends over 15 amino acids. The J segment lost 3 bases and the V segment lost 4 bases, leaving 4 bases of the junction unmatched.

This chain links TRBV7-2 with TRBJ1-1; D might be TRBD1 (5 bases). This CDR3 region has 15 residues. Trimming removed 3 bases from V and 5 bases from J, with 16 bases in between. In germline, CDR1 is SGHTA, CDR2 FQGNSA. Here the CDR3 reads CASSLGREGRTEAFF. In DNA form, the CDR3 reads TGTGCCAGCAGCTTGGGACGGGAGGGGCGGACTGAAGCTTTCTTT.

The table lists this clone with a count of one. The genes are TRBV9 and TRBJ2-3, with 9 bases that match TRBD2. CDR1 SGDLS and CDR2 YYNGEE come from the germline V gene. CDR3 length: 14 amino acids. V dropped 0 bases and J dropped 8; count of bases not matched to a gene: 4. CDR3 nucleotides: TGTGCCAGCAGCGTAGAGAGCGGGAGGCCTACGCAGTATTTT. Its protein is CASSVESGRPTQYF.

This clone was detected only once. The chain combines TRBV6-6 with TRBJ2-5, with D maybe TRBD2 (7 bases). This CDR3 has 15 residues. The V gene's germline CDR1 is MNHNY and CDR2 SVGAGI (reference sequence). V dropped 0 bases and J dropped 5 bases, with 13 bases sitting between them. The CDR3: CASSYSGGRSETQYF. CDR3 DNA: TGTGCCAGCAGTTACTCGGGGGGGCGAAGTGAGACCCAGTACTTC.

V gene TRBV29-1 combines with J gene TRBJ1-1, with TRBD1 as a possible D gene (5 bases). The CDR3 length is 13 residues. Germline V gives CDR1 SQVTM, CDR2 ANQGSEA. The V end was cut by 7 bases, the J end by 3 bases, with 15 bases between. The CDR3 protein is CSARRGKDTEAFF. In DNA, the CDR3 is TGCAGCGCACGTAGGGGAAAGGACACTGAAGCTTTCTTT.

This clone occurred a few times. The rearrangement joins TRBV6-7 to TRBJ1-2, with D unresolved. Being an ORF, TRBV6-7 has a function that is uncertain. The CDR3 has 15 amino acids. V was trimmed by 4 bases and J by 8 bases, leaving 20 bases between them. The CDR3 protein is CASSSWVRPSTGYTF. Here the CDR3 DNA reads TGTGCCAGCAGTTCATGGGTCCGACCCTCTACCGGCTACACCTTC.

The CDR3 reads CASTEQLTNEKLFF. The CDR3 nucleotides read TGTGCCAGCACGGAACAGTTAACTAATGAAAAACTGTTTTTT. The chain uses TRBV28 and TRBJ1-4; no clear D. The CDR3 sequence is 14 residues long. Germline V gene data show CDR1 as MDHEN and CDR2 as SYDVKM. Trimming stripped 7 bases from V and 1 base from J, with 10 bases between.

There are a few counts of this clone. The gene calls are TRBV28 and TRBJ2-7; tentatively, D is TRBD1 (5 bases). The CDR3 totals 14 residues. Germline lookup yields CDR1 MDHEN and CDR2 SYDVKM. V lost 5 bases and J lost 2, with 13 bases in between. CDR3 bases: TGTGCCAGCAGTCCTCCAGGGTCCCCCTACGAGCAGTACTTC. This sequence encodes CASSPPGSPYEQYF.

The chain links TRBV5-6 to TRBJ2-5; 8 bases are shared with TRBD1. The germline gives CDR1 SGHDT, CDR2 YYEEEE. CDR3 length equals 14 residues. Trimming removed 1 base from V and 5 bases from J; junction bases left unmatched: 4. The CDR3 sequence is CASSLKTGVETQYF. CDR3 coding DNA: TGTGCCAGCAGCTTGAAGACAGGGGTGGAGACCCAGTACTTC.

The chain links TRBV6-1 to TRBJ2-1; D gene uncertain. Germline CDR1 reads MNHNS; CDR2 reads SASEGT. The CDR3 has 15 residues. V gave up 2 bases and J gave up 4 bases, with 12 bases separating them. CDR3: CASSETWTPYNEQFF. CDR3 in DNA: TGTGCCAGCAGTGAAACCTGGACCCCATACAATGAGCAGTTCTTC.

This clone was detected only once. The CDR3 region has the DNA TGCGCCAGCAGCCAAGAACCCGGGACAGCCTACGAGCAGTACTTC. This codes for CASSQEPGTAYEQYF. The chain carries TRBV5-1 and TRBJ2-7, with TRBD1 matching over 7 bases. The V and J ends lost 4 bases and 2 bases, in that order; junction bases with no gene match: 9. From germline, CDR1 is SGHRS and CDR2 YFSETQ. CDR3 length: 15 residues.

For the CDR3, the DNA is TGCGCCAGCAGCTTGGTCGGGGGACCAGAGCAGTTCTTC. Translated, it gives CASSLVGGPEQFF. V is TRBV5-1 and J is TRBJ2-1; possible D gene TRBD2, 6 bases. V was shortened by 0 bases and J by 10 bases, with 11 bases between the two germline ends. This CDR3 comprises 13 residues. The germline gives CDR1 SGHRS, CDR2 YFSETQ.

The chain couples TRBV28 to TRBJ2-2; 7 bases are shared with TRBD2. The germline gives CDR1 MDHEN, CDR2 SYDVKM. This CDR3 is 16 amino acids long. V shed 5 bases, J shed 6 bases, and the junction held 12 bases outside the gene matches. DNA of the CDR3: TGTGCCAGCAGTCCCAACCCCGCAGGGAGGGCCGGGGAGCTGTTTTTT. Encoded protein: CASSPNPAGRAGELFF.

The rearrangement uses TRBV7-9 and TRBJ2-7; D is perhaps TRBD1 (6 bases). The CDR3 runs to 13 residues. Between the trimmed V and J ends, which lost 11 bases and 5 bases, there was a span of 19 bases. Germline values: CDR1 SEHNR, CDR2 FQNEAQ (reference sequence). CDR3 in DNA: TGTGCCGGCAACGGACAGACCCGTCACGAGCAGTACTTC. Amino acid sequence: CAGNGQTRHEQYF.

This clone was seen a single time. Here the CDR3 DNA reads TGTGCCAGCAGCTCCCGGCGAGGGGCAGGAAACACCATATATTTT. Protein: CASSSRRGAGNTIYF. The J gene is TRBJ1-3, the V gene TRBV5-4; tentatively, D is TRBD1 (5 bases). V lost 3 bases, J lost 4 bases, and 14 bases lay in between. The CDR3 covers 15 residues. Per germline, CDR1 SGHNT and CDR2 YYREEE (reference sequence).

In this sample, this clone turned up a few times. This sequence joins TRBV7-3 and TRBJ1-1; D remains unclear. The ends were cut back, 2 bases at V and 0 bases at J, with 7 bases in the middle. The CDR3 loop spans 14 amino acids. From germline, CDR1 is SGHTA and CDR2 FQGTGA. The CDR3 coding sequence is TGTGCCAGCAGCTTAGGAGTCATGAACACTGAAGCTTTCTTT. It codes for CASSLGVMNTEAFF. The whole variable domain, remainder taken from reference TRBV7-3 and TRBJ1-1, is GAGVSQTPSNKVTEKGKYVELRCDPISGHTALYWYRQSLGQGPEFLIYFQGTGAADDSGLPNDRFFAVRPEGSVSTLKIQRTERGDSAVYLCASSLGVMNTEAFFGQGTRLTVV.

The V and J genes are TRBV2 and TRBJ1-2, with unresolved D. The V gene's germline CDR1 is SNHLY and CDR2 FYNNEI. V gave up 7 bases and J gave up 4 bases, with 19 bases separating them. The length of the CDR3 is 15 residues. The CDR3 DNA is TGTGCCAGCACCTCGGACTCGGGGATAGGCTATGGCTACACCTTC. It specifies CASTSDSGIGYGYTF.